This is a list of T cell receptor beta chains from one sample in a study of neoadjuvant nivolumab and ipilimumab in lung cancer. The method was immunoSEQ multiplex PCR; TCRdb's version includes in-frame clones alone and lacks a portion of them. Among 7,500 to 10,000 clones listed, approximately 85% were seen once. The sequencing here drew on peripheral blood, taken before neoadjuvant nivolumab, alone or with ipilimumab. Every receptor here comes from an adult with non-small cell lung cancer. Each CDR3 is given with its conserved first and last residue. Fields, in order: J gene, clone size, D gene, V gene, CDR3 protein, CDR3 DNA. D genes are given only for firm matches. Rows give clone size only sometimes, using once, few, many, or a class for an expanded clone.

>TRBJ1-2|NA|NA|TRBV19
CASSALRGENYGYTF
TGTGCCAGTAGTGCTTTGAGAGGTGAGAACTATGGCTACACCTTC
>TRBJ1-1|once|NA|TRBV10-3
CAIRPGVHTEAFF
TGTGCCATCCGTCCCGGGGTCCACACTGAAGCTTTCTTT
>TRBJ1-3|NA|NA|TRBV4-2
CASSPGTGGNTIYF
TGTGCCAGCAGCCCCGGAACAGGGGGAAACACCATATATTTT
>TRBJ2-2|NA|TRBD1|TRBV6-4
CASKGQPNTGELFF
TGTGCCAGCAAGGGACAGCCGAACACCGGGGAGCTGTTTTTT
>TRBJ2-1|NA|NA|TRBV18
CASSSTRDPSYNEQFF
TGTGCCAGCTCATCAACCCGGGACCCCTCCTACAATGAGCAGTTCTTC
>TRBJ1-5|NA|NA|TRBV25-1
CASSELSFNQPQHF
TGTGCCAGCAGTGAACTCAGTTTCAATCAGCCCCAGCATTTT
>TRBJ2-5|NA|NA|TRBV11-2
CASSPQPPGFVETQYF
TGTGCCAGCAGCCCCCAACCGCCAGGGTTCGTGGAGACCCAGTACTTC
>TRBJ1-1|NA|NA|TRBV5-3
CASSLKGLNTEAFF
TGTGCCAGCAGCTTGAAGGGCCTCAACACTGAAGCTTTCTTT
>TRBJ1-4|NA|NA|TRBV19
CASSRRESNEKLFF
TGTGCCAGTAGCCGTCGGGAATCTAATGAAAAACTGTTTTTT
>TRBJ2-1|NA|TRBD1|TRBV18
CASSPPGGAVGNEQFF
TGTGCCAGCTCACCTCCAGGGGGCGCCGTGGGCAATGAGCAGTTCTTC
>TRBJ2-5|NA|TRBD2|TRBV4-1
CASSQVRGQETQYF
TGCGCCAGCAGCCAAGTGCGGGGGCAAGAGACCCAGTACTTC
>TRBJ2-7|once|TRBD2|TRBV11-2
CAKASGSTDEQYF
TGTGCCAAAGCGAGCGGGAGCACCGACGAGCAGTACTTC
>TRBJ1-4|NA|NA|TRBV7-8
CASSLAWVPREKLFF
TGTGCCAGCAGCTTAGCCTGGGTCCCGCGTGAAAAACTGTTTTTT
>TRBJ1-5|NA|TRBD1|TRBV6-1
CASSPRQGLFQPQHF
TGTGCCAGCAGTCCCCGACAGGGGTTGTTTCAGCCCCAGCATTTT
>TRBJ2-2|medium-sized|TRBD2|TRBV4-2
CASSQGLADTGELFF
TGTGCCAGCAGCCAAGGACTAGCGGACACCGGGGAGCTGTTTTTT
>TRBJ1-3|NA|TRBD1|TRBV7-9
CASSWNRDRGKDTIYF
TGTGCCAGCAGCTGGAACCGGGACAGGGGGAAGGACACCATATATTTT
>TRBJ1-1|NA|TRBD1|TRBV7-2
CASSYGTGVNTEAFF
TGTGCCAGCAGCTATGGGACAGGGGTTAACACTGAAGCTTTCTTT
>TRBJ1-5|once|NA|TRBV28
CASSLWAISSNQPQHF
TGTGCCAGCAGTTTATGGGCTATTAGTAGCAATCAGCCCCAGCATTTT
>TRBJ2-1|NA|NA|TRBV9
CASSHPRARAYNEQFF
TGTGCCAGCAGCCACCCTAGGGCGCGGGCCTACAATGAGCAGTTCTTC
>TRBJ2-5|NA|NA|TRBV6-1
CASSVGGIQETQYF
TGTGCCAGCAGTGTAGGGGGGATCCAAGAGACCCAGTACTTC
>TRBJ1-1|NA|NA|TRBV29-1
CSVRRQAQAFF
TGCAGCGTCCGGCGACAGGCCCAAGCTTTCTTT
>TRBJ1-5|NA|TRBD1|TRBV19
CASSSTGGESLAQHF
TGTGCCAGTAGTTCGACAGGGGGGGAATCATTAGCCCAGCATTTT
>TRBJ2-1|once|NA|TRBV20-1
CSAPSYNEQFF
TGCAGTGCCCCCTCGTACAATGAGCAGTTCTTC
>TRBJ1-2|NA|NA|TRBV6-4
CASSEELFYGYTF
TGTGCCAGCAGTGAAGAACTTTTCTATGGCTACACCTTC
>TRBJ1-1|NA|NA|TRBV5-1
CASSLGSGTEAFF
TGCGCCAGCAGCTTGGGGTCGGGCACTGAAGCTTTCTTT
>TRBJ1-5|NA|TRBD1|TRBV5-1
CASSLEGRGQGQPQHF
TGCGCCAGCAGCTTGGAAGGCAGGGGGCAGGGTCAGCCCCAGCATTTT
>TRBJ2-2|once|NA|TRBV18
CASSPQTGELFF
TGTGCCAGCTCACCTCAAACCGGGGAGCTGTTTTTT
>TRBJ2-1|NA|TRBD2|TRBV2
CASSSGRSSSYNEQFF
TGTGCCAGCAGCAGCGGGAGGTCCAGCTCCTACAATGAGCAGTTCTTC
>TRBJ2-3|NA|NA|TRBV9
CASSVAGGIGTDTQYF
TGTGCCAGCAGCGTAGCCGGGGGAATAGGCACAGATACGCAGTATTTT
>TRBJ2-7|few|NA|TRBV7-3
CASSLGGTEQYF
TGTGCCAGCAGCTTAGGGGGGACCGAGCAGTACTTC
>TRBJ1-1|NA|NA|TRBV19
CASAGEANTEAFF
TGTGCCAGTGCAGGTGAGGCAAACACTGAAGCTTTCTTT
>TRBJ2-5|NA|NA|TRBV5-6
CASTSPQEQETQYF
TGTGCCAGCACCTCTCCCCAGGAACAAGAGACCCAGTACTTC
>TRBJ2-7|NA|NA|TRBV5-4
CASSSDIGYEQYF
TGTGCCAGCAGCTCGGACATAGGTTACGAGCAGTACTTC
>TRBJ2-7|few|NA|TRBV6-1
CASSPGTEPYEQYF
TGTGCCAGCAGTCCAGGGACTGAACCCTACGAGCAGTACTTC
>TRBJ1-1|NA|TRBD1|TRBV5-1
CASSPDRGMNTEAFF
TGCGCCAGCAGCCCGGACAGGGGAATGAACACTGAAGCTTTCTTT
>TRBJ1-2|NA|NA|TRBV6-5
CASSFRGTYGYTF
TGTGCCAGCAGTTTTAGGGGGACCTATGGCTACACCTTC
>TRBJ2-7|NA|NA|TRBV29-1
CSVAGTRGEYEQYF
TGCAGCGTTGCCGGGACAAGAGGGGAATACGAGCAGTACTTC
>TRBJ2-1|NA|NA|TRBV5-6
CASSPTPYNEQFF
TGTGCCAGCAGCCCGACACCATACAATGAGCAGTTCTTC
>TRBJ1-2|NA|TRBD1|TRBV6-6
CASSSGGLSYYGYTF
TGTGCCAGCAGTTCAGGGGGCCTAAGCTACTATGGCTACACCTTC
>TRBJ2-3|NA|NA|TRBV4-1
CASSQSTLADTQYF
TGCGCCAGCAGCCAATCAACCCTAGCCGATACGCAGTATTTT
>TRBJ2-5|NA|TRBD2|TRBV18
CASSPLASGYQETQYF
TGTGCCAGCTCACCACTAGCTAGCGGATACCAAGAGACCCAGTACTTC
>TRBJ2-1|few|NA|TRBV7-7
CASSLYERPNEQFF
TGTGCCAGCAGCTTATACGAACGGCCCAATGAGCAGTTCTTC
>TRBJ2-1|NA|NA|TRBV11-3
CASSSGPLNEQFF
TGTGCCAGCAGCTCGGGACCTCTCAATGAGCAGTTCTTC
>TRBJ2-1|NA|NA|TRBV19
CASRIDRSSYNEQFF
TGTGCCAGTAGGATCGACAGGAGCTCCTACAATGAGCAGTTCTTC
>TRBJ2-4|NA|NA|TRBV7-3
CASAPSLAKNIQYF
TGTGCCAGCGCCCCCAGTTTAGCCAAAAACATTCAGTACTTC
>TRBJ2-1|once|NA|TRBV7-9
CASSPAFSRVNNEQFF
TGTGCCAGCAGCCCCGCCTTCTCCCGAGTAAACAATGAGCAGTTCTTC
>TRBJ2-7|NA|TRBD2|TRBV7-8
CASSPGTSGPAYEQYF
TGTGCCAGCAGCCCTGGTACTAGCGGGCCCGCCTACGAGCAGTACTTC
>TRBJ2-7|once|TRBD1|TRBV5-4
CASSLAPGQGNEQYF
TGTGCCAGCAGCTTGGCCCCGGGACAGGGCAACGAGCAGTACTTC
>TRBJ2-4|once|NA|TRBV2
CASSEASRVAKNIQYF
TGTGCCAGCAGTGAAGCGTCCCGGGTTGCCAAAAACATTCAGTACTTC
>TRBJ2-1|NA|NA|TRBV11-2
CASSSYSGSYNEQFF
TGTGCCAGCAGCTCCTATAGCGGCTCCTACAATGAGCAGTTCTTC
>TRBJ1-1|NA|NA|TRBV28
CASSPPERTEAFF
TGTGCCAGCAGTCCCCCTGAGAGGACTGAAGCTTTCTTT
>TRBJ2-3|NA|NA|TRBV7-9
CASSPTWGLRTQYF
TGTGCCAGCAGCCCAACATGGGGGCTCAGGACGCAGTATTTT
>TRBJ1-5|NA|NA|TRBV5-1
CASSPGLLVSNQPQHF
TGCGCCAGCAGCCCCGGACTGTTGGTATCCAATCAGCCCCAGCATTTT
>TRBJ2-7|NA|NA|TRBV6-1
CASSEDPSYPSEQYF
TGTGCCAGCAGTGAAGATCCTAGCTATCCCAGCGAGCAGTACTTC